The 19 T cell receptor beta chains below come from one sample, sequenced in a study of beta chain features in type 1 diabetes. Expressed TCRB transcripts were sequenced after all isolated RNA was converted to cDNA. Some clones are missing from TCRdb's copy, which holds only in-frame ones; the method was immunoSEQ multiplex PCR. The repertoire has 130,000 to 150,000 clones, roughly 53% of them found once; the top ten carry 0.4% to 0.5%. The sample consisted of Tregs from blood. The receptor set was obtained from a man aged 18 to 29 in good health.

The V call is TRBV6-5, the J call TRBJ1-2; TRBD1 might be the D (6 bases). CDR3 length: 15 residues. V lost 0 bases to trimming and J lost 4 bases, with 12 bases between them. Germline assignment: CDR1 MNHEY and CDR2 SVGAGI. Here the CDR3 DNA reads TGTGCCAGCAGTTACTCGGGCAGGGGCCCCTATGGCTACACCTTC. Its translation is CASSYSGRGPYGYTF.

This clone was seen a few times. This sequence joins TRBV18 and TRBJ1-5; possibly TRBD1 for D (6 bases). The CDR3 is 15 residues long. The germline V and J ends were trimmed by 5 bases and 2 bases, with 13 bases remaining between them. In germline, CDR1 is KGHSH, CDR2 LQKENI. CDR3 amino acids: CASSEQGGGNQPQHF. The CDR3 DNA reads TGTGCCAGCTCAGAACAGGGTGGTGGCAATCAGCCCCAGCATTTT.

This clone was seen more than once but under ten times. V is TRBV29-1 and J is TRBJ2-5; D ambiguous. Germline CDR1 SQVTM, CDR2 ANQGSEA. The CDR3 runs 10 residues. Trimming stripped 7 bases from V and 7 bases from J, with 10 bases between. CDR3 coding DNA: TGCAGCGCGTCACTTGGGACCCAGTACTTC. It codes for CSASLGTQYF.

The chain recombines TRBV29-1 with TRBJ2-7; a weak D match, TRBD2 (6 bases). Trimming took off 2 bases at V and 5 bases at J, with 13 bases between the two ends. CDR3 length: 13 amino acids. Germline lookup yields CDR1 SQVTM and CDR2 ANQGSEA. CDR3 sequence: CSVERESPNEQYF. CDR3 nucleotides: TGCAGCGTTGAACGGGAGTCTCCCAACGAGCAGTACTTC.

The rearrangement joins TRBV2 to TRBJ1-2; unclear D gene. The CDR3 consists of 13 residues. Germline loops: CDR1 SNHLY, CDR2 FYNNEI. Trimming removed 4 bases at V and 7 bases at J, with 13 bases between. CDR3 nucleotide sequence: TGTGCCAGCAGTGGGCGGGCACGAGGTGGCTACACCTTC. This gives the protein CASSGRARGGYTF.

This clone came up a few times. This chain links TRBV4-3 with TRBJ2-7; D perhaps matches TRBD1 (5 bases). V lost 3 bases and J lost 0, with 12 bases in between. The germline V gene has CDR1 LGHNA and CDR2 YSLEER. This CDR3 spans 15 amino acids. CDR3: CASSQRPDSSYEQYF. CDR3 nucleotides: TGCGCCAGCAGCCAGAGACCCGACAGCTCCTACGAGCAGTACTTC.

This clone was detected only a few times. This chain uses TRBV10-3 with TRBJ1-2; 9 positions match TRBD1. Germline loops: CDR1 ENHRY, CDR2 SYGVKD. Germline trimming cut 10 bases from V and 8 bases from J; bases unmatched to any gene: 8. CDR3 size: 12 residues. The CDR3 spells CATTGQGGGYTF. The CDR3 region has the DNA TGTGCCACGACGGGACAGGGTGGCGGCTACACCTTC.

The chain's CDR3 is CSVPYGTGGTDTQYF. The CDR3 DNA reads as TGCAGCGTTCCCTACGGGACAGGGGGCACAGATACGCAGTATTTT. The chain is built from TRBV29-1 and TRBJ2-3; 10 bases are a match to TRBD1. This CDR3 contains 15 residues. The J segment lost 1 base and the V segment lost 5 bases, leaving 6 bases of the junction unmatched. Germline assignment: CDR1 SQVTM and CDR2 ANQGSEA.

This chain uses TRBV5-1 with TRBJ2-2, with no clear D. V dropped 2 bases and J dropped 5 bases, with 13 bases sitting between them. The CDR3 loop spans 15 amino acids. Per the germline V gene, CDR1 is SGHRS and CDR2 is YFSETQ. CDR3 bases: TGCGCCAGCAGCTTCCGACACACCCCTACCGGGGAGCTGTTTTTT. It specifies CASSFRHTPTGELFF.

The chain uses TRBV7-9 and TRBJ2-4; 13 positions match TRBD2. After removal of 5 bases from V and 3 bases from J, the junction contained 7 bases not matched to a gene. CDR1 is SEHNR and CDR2 is FQNEAQ in the germline V gene (reference sequence). CDR3 length: 17 amino acids. CDR3 region: CASSLPTSGGLKNIQYF. For the CDR3, the DNA is TGTGCCAGCAGCCTACCGACTAGCGGGGGGCTCAAAAACATTCAGTACTTC.

V gene TRBV7-9 combines with J gene TRBJ2-6; 8 bases agree with TRBD1. Germline assignment: CDR1 SEHNR and CDR2 FQNEAQ (reference sequence). J gave up 3 bases and V 1 base, and 2 bases lay outside the gene matches. The CDR3 covers 16 residues. The CDR3 spells CASSLGQGYGANVLTF. The CDR3 nucleotides read TGTGCCAGCAGCTTAGGACAGGGGTATGGGGCCAACGTCCTGACTTTC.

The V and J genes are TRBV18 and TRBJ2-7, with D perhaps matching TRBD1 (6 bases). The CDR3 covers 14 residues. V was pared by 4 bases and J by 1 base, with 11 bases between. The germline gives CDR1 KGHSH, CDR2 LQKENI. CDR3 amino acids: CASSLTGTSYEQYF. CDR3 DNA sequence: TGTGCCAGCTCACTCACCGGGACATCCTACGAGCAGTACTTC.

This chain joins TRBV28 and TRBJ1-5; 8 nucleotides align to TRBD1. This CDR3 spans 14 amino acids. The germline CDR1 and CDR2 sequences are MDHEN and SYDVKM. With V trimmed by 7 bases and J by 10 bases, 12 bases remained unmatched. CDR3 sequence reads: CASNSPGQVFPQHF. Written as DNA, the CDR3 is TGTGCCAGCAACTCTCCGGGACAGGTTTTTCCCCAGCATTTT. Complete variable domain (other parts from reference TRBV28 and TRBJ1-5): DVKVTQSSRYLVKRTGEKVFLECVQDMDHENMFWYRQDPGLGLRLIYFSYDVKMKEKGDIPEGYSVSREKKERFSLILESASTNQTSMYLCASNSPGQVFPQHFGDGTRLSIL.

The rearrangement uses TRBV10-3 and TRBJ2-1; 13 positions agree with TRBD2. J gave up 10 bases and V 6 bases, and 6 bases lay outside the gene matches. Germline CDR1 and CDR2: ENHRY and SYGVKD. The CDR3 is made up of 14 amino acids. The chain's CDR3 is CAISGLAGVLEQFF. The CDR3, as DNA: TGTGCCATCAGCGGACTAGCGGGAGTGTTGGAGCAGTTCTTC.

This clone has just one count. The V gene is TRBV7-9, the J gene TRBJ2-2; D perhaps matches TRBD1 (6 bases). This CDR3 is built from 13 residues. Trimming removed 9 bases from V and 3 bases from J, with 11 bases in between. Per germline, CDR1 SEHNR and CDR2 FQNEAQ (reference sequence). CDR3: CASQQGDTGELFF. CDR3 nucleotide sequence: TGTGCCAGTCAACAGGGTGACACCGGGGAGCTGTTTTTT.

This rearrangement joins TRBV28 to TRBJ1-4; possible D gene TRBD1, 6 bases. The CDR3 length is 16 residues. Germline-derived CDR1 and CDR2 are MDHEN and SYDVKM. V was shortened by 5 bases and J by 5 bases, with 18 bases between the two germline ends. CDR3 region: CASSHYGTQQNEKLFF. For the CDR3, the DNA is TGTGCCAGCAGTCACTACGGGACACAACAAAATGAAAAACTGTTTTTT.

This chain joins TRBV27 and TRBJ2-1; 11 nucleotides agree with TRBD2. Per the germline V gene, CDR1 is MNHEY and CDR2 is SMNVEV (reference sequence). The CDR3 extends over 15 amino acids. J was trimmed by 3 bases and V by 3 bases; bases with no gene match: 1. The CDR3: CASSFSGGVYNEQFF. The CDR3 bases are TGTGCCAGCAGTTTTAGCGGGGGGGTCTACAATGAGCAGTTCTTC.

The rearrangement uses TRBV5-4 and TRBJ2-1; 8 bases match TRBD1. Germline V gene data show CDR1 as SGHNT and CDR2 as YYREEE (reference sequence). The J segment lost 7 bases and the V segment lost 1 base, leaving 7 bases of the junction unmatched. The CDR3 spans 15 residues. The CDR3 region is CASSLSWTGYNEQFF. The CDR3, as DNA: TGTGCCAGCAGCTTGAGCTGGACAGGGTATAATGAGCAGTTCTTC.

The chain links TRBV7-2 to TRBJ2-7; 9 nucleotides agree with TRBD2. Trimming took 0 bases from V and 0 from J; bases not matched to a gene: 3. Germline loops: CDR1 SGHTA, CDR2 FQGNSA. The CDR3 sequence is 16 residues long. Here the CDR3 reads CASSLAASGISYEQYF. CDR3 bases: TGTGCCAGCAGCTTAGCTGCTAGCGGGATCTCCTACGAGCAGTACTTC. Looking up the rest from reference TRBV7-2 and TRBJ2-7 gives the full variable domain: GAGVSQSPSNKVTEKGKDVELRCDPISGHTALYWYRQSLGQGLEFLIYFQGNSAPDKSGLPSDRFSAERTGGSVSTLTIQRTQQEDSAVYLCASSLAASGISYEQYFGPGTRLTVT.